The 13 T cell receptor beta chains below all came from one sample that was sequenced in a study of cytomegalovirus exposure and HLA in healthy donors. The PCR used 60 Vbeta and 13 Jbeta primers. Profiled with immunoSEQ multiplex PCR; TCRdb holds only in-frame clones, not every one. The sample records about 190,000 clones, about 83% being singletons. The sample consisted of PBMCs. These receptors were taken from a man aged 40-55 years in good health and CMV-seropositive.

The table lists this clone with a count of one. This rearrangement joins TRBV6-1 to TRBJ2-5; 10 bases match TRBD2. Looked up from germline, CDR1 is MNHNS and CDR2 is SASEGT. The V segment lost 5 bases and the J segment 5 bases; nucleotides outside the gene matches: 8. The CDR3 totals 15 residues. CDR3 amino acids: CASSFGAGGSETQYF. The CDR3 DNA reads TGTGCCAGCAGTTTCGGAGCGGGAGGGAGCGAGACCCAGTACTTC.

The rearrangement joins TRBV14 to TRBJ1-1; 11 nucleotides line up with TRBD1. With V trimmed by 6 bases and J by 6 bases, 9 bases remained unmatched. The germline V gene has CDR1 SGHDN and CDR2 FVKESK. The CDR3 consists of 15 residues. The CDR3 DNA reads as TGTGCCAGCAGTCTCCGGACAGGGGGCCTCGCTGAAGCTTTCTTT. This translates into CASSLRTGGLAEAFF. The whole variable domain, filled in from reference TRBV14 and TRBJ1-1, reads EAGVTQFPSHSVIEKGQTVTLRCDPISGHDNLYWYRRVMGKEIKFLLHFVKESKQDESGMPNNRFLAERTGGTYSTLKVQPAELEDSGVYFCASSLRTGGLAEAFFGQGTRLTVV.

V and J are TRBV9 and TRBJ2-3, with 7 bases aligning to TRBD2. The J segment lost 6 bases and the V segment lost 6 bases, leaving 4 bases of the junction unmatched. In germline, CDR1 is SGDLS, CDR2 YYNGEE. This CDR3 contains 12 residues. CDR3 bases: TGTGCCAGCACTTCCGGGGGGGATACGCAGTATTTT. The encoded protein is CASTSGGDTQYF.

The chain recombines TRBV10-3 with TRBJ2-7; D might be TRBD1 (6 bases). CDR1 is ENHRY, CDR2 SYGVKD, per germline. The CDR3 has 17 residues. Trimming pared 3 bases from V and 3 bases from J, leaving 21 bases between. CDR3 DNA sequence: TGTGCCATCAGTGATCCCAGGGGACGACAGGAAGGCTACGAGCAGTACTTC. Amino acids: CAISDPRGRQEGYEQYF.

Only one count was recorded for this clone. This chain connects TRBV7-2 to TRBJ1-1, with 7 bases matching TRBD1. J was trimmed by 7 bases and V by 7 bases; bases with no gene match: 9. CDR1 is SGHTA and CDR2 is FQGNSA in the germline V gene. CDR3 length: 13 amino acids. CDR3 sequence reads: CASKLRRDSEAFF. Written as DNA, the CDR3 is TGTGCCAGCAAGCTTAGGAGGGACAGTGAAGCTTTCTTT.

This clone was observed a few times. V and J are TRBV9 and TRBJ1-1, with no clear D. This CDR3 is 13 amino acids long. Trimming removed 4 bases from V and 1 base from J, with 8 bases in between. Germline CDR1 and CDR2: SGDLS and YYNGEE. The CDR3 is CASSIAKNTEAFF. CDR3 bases: TGTGCCAGCAGCATCGCGAAGAACACTGAAGCTTTCTTT.

This clone has a handful of counts. The V and J genes are TRBV5-4 and TRBJ2-7; 7 nucleotides match TRBD1. The V gene's germline CDR1 is SGHNT and CDR2 YYREEE (reference sequence). V dropped 0 bases and J dropped 2; count of bases not matched to a gene: 5. The CDR3 has 15 amino acids. Here the CDR3 DNA reads TGTGCCAGCAGCTTGGAAAGGGGACAGACCTACGAGCAGTACTTC. Protein sequence: CASSLERGQTYEQYF.

This chain connects TRBV5-1 to TRBJ2-7; tentative D call: TRBD2 (6 bases). Germline CDR1 and CDR2: SGHRS and YFSETQ. V was clipped by 3 bases and J by 3 bases, with 16 bases between them. The CDR3 runs 15 residues. DNA of the CDR3: TGCGCCAGCAGCTCAGGGCGGGACCGCCACTACGAGCAGTACTTC. As protein: CASSSGRDRHYEQYF.

CDR3 residues: CASSLEPGEGTDTQYF. The CDR3, as DNA: TGTGCCAGCAGCTTAGAGCCGGGAGAAGGCACAGATACGCAGTATTTT. The genes are TRBV11-3 and TRBJ2-3; tentative D call: TRBD2 (6 bases). The germline gives CDR1 SGHNT, CDR2 YENEEA. V lost 0 bases and J lost 1, with 11 bases in between. This CDR3 spans 16 amino acids. The complete variable domain, with remaining parts taken from reference TRBV11-3 and TRBJ2-3, reads EAGVVQSPRYKIIEKKQPVAFWCNPISGHNTLYWYLQNLGQGPELLIRYENEEAVDDSQLPKDRFSAERLKGVDSTLKIQPAELGDSAVYLCASSLEPGEGTDTQYFGPGTRLTVL.

The chain links TRBV7-9 to TRBJ1-1, with 7 bases identical to TRBD1. The CDR3 sequence is 13 residues long. CDR1 and CDR2 (germline): SEHNR, FQNEAQ (reference sequence). After removal of 6 bases from V and 8 bases from J, the junction contained 9 bases not matched to a gene. The CDR3 sequence: CASRQDREQEAFF. CDR3 DNA sequence: TGTGCCAGCAGGCAAGACAGGGAACAGGAAGCTTTCTTT.

V usage is TRBV7-3 and J usage is TRBJ2-5; D is possibly TRBD2 (5 bases). The closer fit of TRBJ2-7 to the DNA end suggests the J call may be wrong. The CDR3 contains 14 residues. CDR1 and CDR2 from the germline V gene are SGHTA and FQGTGA. CDR3 DNA: TGTGCCAGCAGCTTGGCCAGCGAGGGCTACGAGCAGTACTTC. Translating it yields CASSLASEGYEQYF.

The chain carries TRBV30 and TRBJ2-5, with D maybe TRBD2 (6 bases). Germline assignment: CDR1 GTSNPN and CDR2 SVGIG (reference sequence). The V and J ends lost 2 bases and 7 bases respectively, with 20 bases between them. The CDR3 spans 15 residues. In DNA form, the CDR3 reads TGTGCCTGGAGTATTGGGCTAGCGACCGTGGCGACCCAGTACTTC. Translating gives CAWSIGLATVATQYF.

The chain carries TRBV7-2 and TRBJ2-2; a possible D gene is TRBD1 (5 bases). With 1 base removed from V and 5 bases from J, the gap between germline ends came to 11 bases. The germline V gene encodes CDR1 SGHTA and CDR2 FQGNSA. The CDR3 extends over 15 amino acids. The DNA of the CDR3 is TGTGCCAGCAGCTTAGAAAGGGGCAGGACCGGGGAGCTGTTTTTT. It codes for CASSLERGRTGELFF.